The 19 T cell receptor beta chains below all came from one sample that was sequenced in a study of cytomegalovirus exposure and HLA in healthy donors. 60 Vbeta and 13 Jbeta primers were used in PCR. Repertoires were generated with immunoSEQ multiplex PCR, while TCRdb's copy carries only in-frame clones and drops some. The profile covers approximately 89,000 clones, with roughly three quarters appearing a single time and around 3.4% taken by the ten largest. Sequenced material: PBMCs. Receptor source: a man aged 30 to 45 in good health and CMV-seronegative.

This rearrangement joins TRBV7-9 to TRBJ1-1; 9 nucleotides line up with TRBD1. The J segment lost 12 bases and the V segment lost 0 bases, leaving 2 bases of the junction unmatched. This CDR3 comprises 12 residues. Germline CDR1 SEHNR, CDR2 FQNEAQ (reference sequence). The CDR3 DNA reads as TGTGCCAGCAGCTTAGCGGACAGGGGATCTTTCTTT. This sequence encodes CASSLADRGSFF.

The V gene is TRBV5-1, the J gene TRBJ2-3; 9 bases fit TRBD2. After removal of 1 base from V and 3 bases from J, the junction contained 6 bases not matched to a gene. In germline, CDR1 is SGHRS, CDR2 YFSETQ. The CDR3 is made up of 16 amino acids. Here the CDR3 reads CASSLPTSGETDTQYF. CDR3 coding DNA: TGCGCCAGCAGCTTGCCGACTAGCGGAGAAACAGATACGCAGTATTTT.

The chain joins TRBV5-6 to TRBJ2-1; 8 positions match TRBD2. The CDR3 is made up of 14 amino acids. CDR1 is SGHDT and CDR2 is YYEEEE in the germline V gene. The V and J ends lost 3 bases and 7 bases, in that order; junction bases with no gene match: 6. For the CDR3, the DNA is TGTGCCAGCAGCTCCGGACTAGCTTTAAATGAGCAGTTCTTC. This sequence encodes CASSSGLALNEQFF.

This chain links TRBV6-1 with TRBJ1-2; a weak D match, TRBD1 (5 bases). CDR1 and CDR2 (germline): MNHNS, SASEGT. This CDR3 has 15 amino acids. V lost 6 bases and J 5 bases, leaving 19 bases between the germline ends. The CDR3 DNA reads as TGTGCCAGCAGCTGGGGGGAAACCGGGAGGTATGGCTACACCTTC. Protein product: CASSWGETGRYGYTF.

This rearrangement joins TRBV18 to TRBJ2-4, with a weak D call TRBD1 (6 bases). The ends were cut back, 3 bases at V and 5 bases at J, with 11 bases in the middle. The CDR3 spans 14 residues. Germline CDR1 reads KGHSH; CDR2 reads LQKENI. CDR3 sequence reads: CASSPPRTENIQYF. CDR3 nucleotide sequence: TGTGCCAGCTCACCTCCCAGGACAGAAAACATTCAGTACTTC.

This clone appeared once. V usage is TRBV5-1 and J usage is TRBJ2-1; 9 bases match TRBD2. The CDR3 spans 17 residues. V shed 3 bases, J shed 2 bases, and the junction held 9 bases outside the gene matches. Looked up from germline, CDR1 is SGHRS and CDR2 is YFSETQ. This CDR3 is CASSSRLAGPAYNEQFF. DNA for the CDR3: TGCGCCAGCAGCTCCCGGCTAGCGGGACCCGCCTACAATGAGCAGTTCTTC.

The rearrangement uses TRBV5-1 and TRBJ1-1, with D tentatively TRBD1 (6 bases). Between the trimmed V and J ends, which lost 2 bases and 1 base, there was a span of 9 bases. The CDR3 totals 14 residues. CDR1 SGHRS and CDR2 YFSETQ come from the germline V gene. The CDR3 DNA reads TGCGCCAGCAGCTTCCGGGACAAGAACACTGAAGCTTTCTTT. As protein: CASSFRDKNTEAFF.

The CDR3 region has the DNA TGTGCCAGTTACAGCGAGGGCTCCTACGAGCAGTACTTC. The encoded protein is CASYSEGSYEQYF. The V gene is TRBV28, the J gene TRBJ2-7; possibly TRBD2 for D (5 bases). This CDR3 comprises 13 residues. Per germline, CDR1 MDHEN and CDR2 SYDVKM. The ends were cut back, 9 bases at V and 0 bases at J, with 12 bases in the middle.

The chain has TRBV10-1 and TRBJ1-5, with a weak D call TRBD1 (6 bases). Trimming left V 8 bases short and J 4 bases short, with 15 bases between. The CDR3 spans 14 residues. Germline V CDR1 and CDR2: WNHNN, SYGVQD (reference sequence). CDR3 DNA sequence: TGCGCCAGCTCTCGGGGGGCCCCAAATCAGCCCCAGCATTTT. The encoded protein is CASSRGAPNQPQHF.

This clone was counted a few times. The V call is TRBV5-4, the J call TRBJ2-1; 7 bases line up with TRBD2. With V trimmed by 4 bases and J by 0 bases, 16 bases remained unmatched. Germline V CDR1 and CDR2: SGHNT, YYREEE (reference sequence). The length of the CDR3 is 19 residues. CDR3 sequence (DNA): TGTGCCAGCAGCCCCGGGTCCGGCGGGCGGGGGAGCTCCTACAATGAGCAGTTCTTC. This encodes CASSPGSGGRGSSYNEQFF.

The CDR3 protein is CASRGTRASSPLHF. The CDR3 DNA is TGCGCCAGCAGGGGGACTAGGGCAAGTTCACCCCTCCACTTT. The chain has TRBV5-1 and TRBJ1-6; weak D call: TRBD1 (5 bases). Looked up from germline, CDR1 is SGHRS and CDR2 is YFSETQ. The CDR3 spans 14 residues. V was shortened by 5 bases and J by 9 bases, with 15 bases between the two germline ends.

The CDR3 here is CASSRGFDEKLFF. Written as DNA, the CDR3 is TGTGCCAGCAGTAGGGGTTTCGATGAAAAACTGTTTTTT. The chain recombines TRBV2 with TRBJ1-4; the D gene is possibly TRBD1 (5 bases). Looked up from germline, CDR1 is SNHLY and CDR2 is FYNNEI. The CDR3 spans 13 residues. Between the trimmed V and J ends, which lost 5 bases and 6 bases, there was a span of 10 bases.

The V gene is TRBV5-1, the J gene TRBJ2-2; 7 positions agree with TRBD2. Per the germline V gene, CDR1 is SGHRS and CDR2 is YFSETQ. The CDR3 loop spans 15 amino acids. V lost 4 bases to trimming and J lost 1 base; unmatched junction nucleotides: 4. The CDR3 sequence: CASSSGLVNTGELFF. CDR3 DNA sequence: TGCGCCAGCAGCAGCGGACTAGTGAACACCGGGGAGCTGTTTTTT.

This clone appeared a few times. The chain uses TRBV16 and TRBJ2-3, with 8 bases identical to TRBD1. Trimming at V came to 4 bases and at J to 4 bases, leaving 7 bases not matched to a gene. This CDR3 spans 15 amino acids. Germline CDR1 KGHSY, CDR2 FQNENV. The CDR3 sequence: CASSPRQGMADTQYF. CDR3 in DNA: TGTGCCAGCAGCCCCCGACAGGGGATGGCAGATACGCAGTATTTT.

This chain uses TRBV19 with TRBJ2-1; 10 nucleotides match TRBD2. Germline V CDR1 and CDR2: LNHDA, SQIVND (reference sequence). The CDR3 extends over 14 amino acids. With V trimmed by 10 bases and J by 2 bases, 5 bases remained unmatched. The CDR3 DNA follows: TGTGCCACCGCCGGGACTAGCGCCTACAATGAGCAGTTCTTC. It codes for CATAGTSAYNEQFF.

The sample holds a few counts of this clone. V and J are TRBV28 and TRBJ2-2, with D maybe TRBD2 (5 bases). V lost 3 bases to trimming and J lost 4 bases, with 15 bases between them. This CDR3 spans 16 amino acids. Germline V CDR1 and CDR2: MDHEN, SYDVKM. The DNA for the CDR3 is TGTGCCAGCAGTTTGAGGGCGGATTTAGGCACCGGGGAGCTGTTTTTT. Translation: CASSLRADLGTGELFF.

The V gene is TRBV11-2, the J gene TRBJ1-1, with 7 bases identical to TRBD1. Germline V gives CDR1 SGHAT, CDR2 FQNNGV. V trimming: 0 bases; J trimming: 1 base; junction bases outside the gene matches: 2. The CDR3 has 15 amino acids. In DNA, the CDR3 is TGTGCCAGCAGCTTAGAAGCAGGGGGGAACACTGAAGCTTTCTTT. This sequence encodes CASSLEAGGNTEAFF.

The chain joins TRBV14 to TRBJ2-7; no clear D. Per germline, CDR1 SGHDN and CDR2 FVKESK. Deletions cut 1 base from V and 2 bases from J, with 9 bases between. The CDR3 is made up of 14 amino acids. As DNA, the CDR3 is TGTGCCAGCAGCCAAGGGTTGTGGCCCTACGAGCAGTACTTC. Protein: CASSQGLWPYEQYF.

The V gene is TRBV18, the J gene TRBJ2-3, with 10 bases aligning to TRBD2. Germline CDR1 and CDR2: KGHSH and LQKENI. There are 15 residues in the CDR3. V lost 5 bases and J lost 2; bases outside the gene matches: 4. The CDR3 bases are TGTGCCAGCTCATCCCTAGCGGGGGACACAGATACGCAGTATTTT. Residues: CASSSLAGDTDTQYF.